This TCR beta chain was found in a study of Ad26.COV2.S vaccination and SARS-CoV-2 variants. As for the study in general: Sample donor was a member of the COV1001 Ad26.COV2.S trial arm. Participants got Ad26.COV2.S intramuscularly, once or twice 56 days apart.

Indicated treatment: over 15 received Ad26.COV2.S at low or high dose, single or two shots; 5 received placebo; per-sample allocation not given. Vaccine and placebo recipients were sampled on day 63 after the first injection. Donation was by an adult aged 18-55 years who was in Boston. The assay was immunoSEQ multiplex PCR, and TCRdb's table has in-frame clones only and misses some. This repertoire shows a few hundred thousand clones, around 90% found once; its top ten account for more than 9%. Broader study findings: The analyses of TCR breadth and depth may have understated the size of total T cell responses.

The CDR3 contains 14 residues. V shed 5 bases, J shed 2 bases, and the junction held 5 bases outside the gene matches. Germline V gene data show CDR1 as MNHEY and CDR2 as SVGAGI. As concerns this clone: The antigen is unknown.

The chain joins TRBV6-5 to TRBJ1-2; TRBD1 matches 7 bases. The source material was peripheral blood, sampled in a trial of Ad26.COV2.S vaccine versus placebo. This clonotype was obtained from a person aged 18-65 years who received the Ad26.COV2.S COVID-19 vaccine or a placebo. The CDR3 spells CASSHRGVNYGYTF. CDR3 DNA sequence: TGTGCCAGCAGTCACAGGGGTGTAAACTATGGCTACACCTTC.